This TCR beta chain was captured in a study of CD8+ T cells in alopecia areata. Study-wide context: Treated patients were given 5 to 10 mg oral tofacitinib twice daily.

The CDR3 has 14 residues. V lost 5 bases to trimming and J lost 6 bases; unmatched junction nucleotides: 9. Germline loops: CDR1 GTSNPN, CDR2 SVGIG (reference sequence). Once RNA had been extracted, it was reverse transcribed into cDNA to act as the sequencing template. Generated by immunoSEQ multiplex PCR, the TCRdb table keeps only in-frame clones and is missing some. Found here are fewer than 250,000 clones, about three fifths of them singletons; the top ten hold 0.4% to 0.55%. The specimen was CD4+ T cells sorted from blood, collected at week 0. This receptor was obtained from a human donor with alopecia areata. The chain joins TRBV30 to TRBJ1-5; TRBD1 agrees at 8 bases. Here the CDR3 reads CAWGGQGQSQPQHF. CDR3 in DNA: TGTGCCTGGGGCGGACAGGGCCAGAGTCAGCCCCAGCATTTT.